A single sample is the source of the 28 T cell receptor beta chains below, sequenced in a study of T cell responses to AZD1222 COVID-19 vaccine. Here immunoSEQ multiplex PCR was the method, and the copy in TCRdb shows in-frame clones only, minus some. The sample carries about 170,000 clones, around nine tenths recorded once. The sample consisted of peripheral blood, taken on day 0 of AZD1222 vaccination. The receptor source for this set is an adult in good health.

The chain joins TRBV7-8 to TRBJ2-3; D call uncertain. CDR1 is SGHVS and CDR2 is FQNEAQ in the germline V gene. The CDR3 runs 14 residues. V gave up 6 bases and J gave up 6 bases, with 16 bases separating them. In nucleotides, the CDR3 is TGTGCCAGCAGACCCCTTGGGCCAGTGGATACGCAGTATTTT. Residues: CASRPLGPVDTQYF.

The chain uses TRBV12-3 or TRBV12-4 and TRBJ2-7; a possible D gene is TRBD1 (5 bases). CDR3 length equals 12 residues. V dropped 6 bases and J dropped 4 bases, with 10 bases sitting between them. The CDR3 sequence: CASRPNRYEQYF. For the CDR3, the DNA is TGTGCCAGCAGGCCCAACAGGTACGAGCAGTACTTC.

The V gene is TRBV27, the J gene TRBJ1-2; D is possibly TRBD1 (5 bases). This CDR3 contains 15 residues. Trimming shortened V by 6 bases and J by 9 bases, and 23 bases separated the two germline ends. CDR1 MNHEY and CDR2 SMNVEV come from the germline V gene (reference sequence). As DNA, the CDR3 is TGTGCCAGCAGCCAAACCAACAGCGGGGCCGTGAGCTACACCTTC. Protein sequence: CASSQTNSGAVSYTF.

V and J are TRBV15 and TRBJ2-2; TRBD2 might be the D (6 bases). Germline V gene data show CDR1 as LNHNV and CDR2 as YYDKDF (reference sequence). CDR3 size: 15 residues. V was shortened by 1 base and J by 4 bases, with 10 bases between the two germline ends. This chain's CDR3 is CATSRGRRATGELFF. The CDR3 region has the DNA TGTGCCACCAGCAGAGGGAGGAGGGCCACCGGGGAGCTGTTTTTT.

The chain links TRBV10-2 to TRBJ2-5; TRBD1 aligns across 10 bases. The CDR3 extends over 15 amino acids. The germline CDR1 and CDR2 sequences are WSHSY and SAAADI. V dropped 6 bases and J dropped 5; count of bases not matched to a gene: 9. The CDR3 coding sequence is TGCGCCAGCAGAGACCCAGGGACAGGGGACGAGACCCAGTACTTC. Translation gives CASRDPGTGDETQYF.

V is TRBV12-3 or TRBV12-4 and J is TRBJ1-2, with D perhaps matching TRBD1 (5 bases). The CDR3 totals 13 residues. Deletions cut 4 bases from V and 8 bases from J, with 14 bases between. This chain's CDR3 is CASSYHGGRGYTF. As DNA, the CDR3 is TGTGCCAGCAGTTACCACGGGGGTCGAGGCTACACCTTC.

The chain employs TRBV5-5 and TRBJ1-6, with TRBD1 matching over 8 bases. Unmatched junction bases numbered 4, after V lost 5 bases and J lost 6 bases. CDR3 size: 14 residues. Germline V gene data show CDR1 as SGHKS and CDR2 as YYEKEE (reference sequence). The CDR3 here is CASRRGQGNSPLHF. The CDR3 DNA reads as TGTGCCAGCAGACGTGGACAGGGTAATTCACCCCTCCACTTT.

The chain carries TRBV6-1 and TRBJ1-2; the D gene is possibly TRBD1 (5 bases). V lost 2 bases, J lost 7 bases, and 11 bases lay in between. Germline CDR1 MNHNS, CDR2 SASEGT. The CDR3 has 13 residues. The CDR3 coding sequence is TGTGCCAGCAGTGAAATGCGAGGGGTTGGCTACACCTTC. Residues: CASSEMRGVGYTF.

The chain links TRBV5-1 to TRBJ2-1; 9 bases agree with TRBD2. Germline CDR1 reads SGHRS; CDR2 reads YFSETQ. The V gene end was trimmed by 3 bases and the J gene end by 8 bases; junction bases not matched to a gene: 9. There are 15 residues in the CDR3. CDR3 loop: CASSSRLAARDEQFF. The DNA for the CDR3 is TGCGCCAGCAGCTCCCGACTAGCGGCCCGCGATGAGCAGTTCTTC. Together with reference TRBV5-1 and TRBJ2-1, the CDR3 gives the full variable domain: KAGVTQTPRYLIKTRGQQVTLSCSPISGHRSVSWYQQTPGQGLQFLFEYFSETQRNKGNFPGRFSGRQFSNSRSEMNVSTLELGDSALYLCASSSRLAARDEQFFGPGTRLTVL.

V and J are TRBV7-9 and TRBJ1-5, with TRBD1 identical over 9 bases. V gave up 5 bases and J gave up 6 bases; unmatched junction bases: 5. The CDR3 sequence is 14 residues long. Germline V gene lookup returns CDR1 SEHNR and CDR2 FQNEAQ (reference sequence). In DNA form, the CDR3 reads TGTGCCAGCAGCCGGGACAGGGAAGTTCAGCCCCAGCATTTT. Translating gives CASSRDREVQPQHF. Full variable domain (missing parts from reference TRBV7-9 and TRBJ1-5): DTGVSQNPRHKITKRGQNVTFRCDPISEHNRLYWYRQTLGQGPEFLTYFQNEAQLEKSRLLSDRFSAERPKGSFSTLEIQRTEQGDSAMYLCASSRDREVQPQHFGDGTRLSIL.

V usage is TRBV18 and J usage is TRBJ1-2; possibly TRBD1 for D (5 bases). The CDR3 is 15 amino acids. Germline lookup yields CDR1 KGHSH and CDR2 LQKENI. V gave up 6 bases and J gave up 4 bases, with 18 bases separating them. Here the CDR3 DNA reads TGTGCCAGCTCGCATAGGATGGACACCCTCTATGGCTACACCTTC. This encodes CASSHRMDTLYGYTF.

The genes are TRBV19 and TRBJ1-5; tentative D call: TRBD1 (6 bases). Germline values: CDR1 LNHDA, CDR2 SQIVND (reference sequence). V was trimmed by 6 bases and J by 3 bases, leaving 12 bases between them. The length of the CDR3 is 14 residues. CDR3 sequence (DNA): TGTGCCAGTAGATCTGAGGGGGACAATCAGCCCCAGCATTTT. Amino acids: CASRSEGDNQPQHF. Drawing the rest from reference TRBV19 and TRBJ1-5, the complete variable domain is DGGITQSPKYLFRKEGQNVTLSCEQNLNHDAMYWYRQDPGQGLRLIYYSQIVNDFQKGDIAEGYSVSREKKESFPLTVTSAQKNPTAFYLCASRSEGDNQPQHFGDGTRLSIL.

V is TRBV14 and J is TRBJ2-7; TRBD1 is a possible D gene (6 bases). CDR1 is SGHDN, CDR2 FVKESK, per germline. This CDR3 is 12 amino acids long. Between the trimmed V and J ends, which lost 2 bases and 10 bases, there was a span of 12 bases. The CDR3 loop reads CASSQTGWKQYF. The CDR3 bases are TGTGCCAGCAGCCAAACAGGGTGGAAACAGTACTTC.

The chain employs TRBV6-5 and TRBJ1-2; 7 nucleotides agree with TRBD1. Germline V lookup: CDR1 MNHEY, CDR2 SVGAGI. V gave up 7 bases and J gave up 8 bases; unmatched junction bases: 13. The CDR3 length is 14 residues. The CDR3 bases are TGTGCCAGCAAAGGGACAGTGGAGGTAAAGGGCTACACCTTC. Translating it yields CASKGTVEVKGYTF.

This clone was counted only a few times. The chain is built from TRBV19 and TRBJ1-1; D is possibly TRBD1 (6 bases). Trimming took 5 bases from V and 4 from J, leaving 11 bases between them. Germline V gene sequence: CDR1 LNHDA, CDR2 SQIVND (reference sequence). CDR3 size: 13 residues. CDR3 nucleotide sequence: TGTGCCAGTAGTGTGGAAGGGGGCACTGAAGCTTTCTTT. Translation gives CASSVEGGTEAFF.

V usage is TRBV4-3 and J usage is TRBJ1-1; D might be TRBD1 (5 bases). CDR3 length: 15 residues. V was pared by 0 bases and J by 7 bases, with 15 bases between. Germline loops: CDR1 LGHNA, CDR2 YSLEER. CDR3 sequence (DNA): TGCGCCAGCAGCCAAGACAGGCTGGGACTGGTTGAAGCTTTCTTT. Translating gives CASSQDRLGLVEAFF.

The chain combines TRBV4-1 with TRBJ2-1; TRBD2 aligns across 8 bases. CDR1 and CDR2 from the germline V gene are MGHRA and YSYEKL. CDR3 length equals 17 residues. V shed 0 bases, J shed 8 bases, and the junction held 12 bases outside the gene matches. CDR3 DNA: TGCGCCAGCAGCCAAGAAGGGCCAGCGGGGGAGGGGGATGAGCAGTTCTTC. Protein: CASSQEGPAGEGDEQFF.

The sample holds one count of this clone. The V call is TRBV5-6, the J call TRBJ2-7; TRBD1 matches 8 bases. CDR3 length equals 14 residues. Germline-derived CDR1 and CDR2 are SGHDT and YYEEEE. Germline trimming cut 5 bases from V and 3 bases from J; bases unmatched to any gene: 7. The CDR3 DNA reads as TGTGCCAGCAGGGAGACAGGGGAAAGCTACGAGCAGTACTTC. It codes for CASRETGESYEQYF.

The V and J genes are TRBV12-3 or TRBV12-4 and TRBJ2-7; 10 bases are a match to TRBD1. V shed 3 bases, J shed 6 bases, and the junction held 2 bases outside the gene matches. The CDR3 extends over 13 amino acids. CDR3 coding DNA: TGTGCCAGCAGTTTCCGGACAGGGGGCGAGCAGTACTTC. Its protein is CASSFRTGGEQYF.

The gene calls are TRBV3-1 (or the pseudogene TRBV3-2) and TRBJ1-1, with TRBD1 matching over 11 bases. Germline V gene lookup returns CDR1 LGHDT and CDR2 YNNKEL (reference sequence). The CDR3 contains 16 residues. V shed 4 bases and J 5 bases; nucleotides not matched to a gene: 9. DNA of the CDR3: TGTGCCAGCAGCCCAGGGACAGGGGGGCGGTGGACTGAAGCTTTCTTT. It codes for CASSPGTGGRWTEAFF.

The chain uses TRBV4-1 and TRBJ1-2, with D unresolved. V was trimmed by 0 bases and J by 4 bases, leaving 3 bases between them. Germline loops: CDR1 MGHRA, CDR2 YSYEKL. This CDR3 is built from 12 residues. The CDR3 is CASSQEAYGYTF. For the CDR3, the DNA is TGCGCCAGCAGCCAAGAGGCCTATGGCTACACCTTC.

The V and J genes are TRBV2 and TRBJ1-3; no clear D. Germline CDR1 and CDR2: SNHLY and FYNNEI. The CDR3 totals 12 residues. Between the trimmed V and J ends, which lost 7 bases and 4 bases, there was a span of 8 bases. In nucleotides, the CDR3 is TGTGCCAGCACGGGAGGCGGAAACACCATATATTTT. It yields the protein CASTGGGNTIYF.

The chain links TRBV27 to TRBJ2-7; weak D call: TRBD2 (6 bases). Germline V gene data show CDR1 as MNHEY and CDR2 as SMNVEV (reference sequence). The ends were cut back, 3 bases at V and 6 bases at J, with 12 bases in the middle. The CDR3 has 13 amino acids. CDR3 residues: CASSFSGSVEQYF. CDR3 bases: TGTGCCAGCAGTTTTAGCGGATCAGTCGAGCAGTACTTC.

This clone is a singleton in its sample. The CDR3 loop is CASSFGGHGYTF. The CDR3, as DNA: TGCGCCAGCAGCTTCGGGGGGCATGGCTACACCTTC. This chain links TRBV5-1 with TRBJ1-2, with D possibly TRBD1 on 6 matching bases. This CDR3 contains 12 residues. V lost 2 bases to trimming and J lost 6 bases, with 8 bases between them. The V gene's germline CDR1 is SGHRS and CDR2 YFSETQ.

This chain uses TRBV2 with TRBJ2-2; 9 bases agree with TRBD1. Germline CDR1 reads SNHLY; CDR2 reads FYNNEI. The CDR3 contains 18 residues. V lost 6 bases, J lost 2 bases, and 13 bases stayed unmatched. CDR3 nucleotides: TGTGCCAGCAGGGAGGCAGCCGGGACAGGGAAAAACACCGGGGAGCTGTTTTTT. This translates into CASREAAGTGKNTGELFF.

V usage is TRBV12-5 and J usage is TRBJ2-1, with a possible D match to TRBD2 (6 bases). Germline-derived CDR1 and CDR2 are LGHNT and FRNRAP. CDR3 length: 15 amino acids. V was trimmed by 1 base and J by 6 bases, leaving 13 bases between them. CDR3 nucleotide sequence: TGTGCTAGTGGTTTGGACGGGGGATTCAGCAATGAGCAGTTCTTC. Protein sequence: CASGLDGGFSNEQFF.

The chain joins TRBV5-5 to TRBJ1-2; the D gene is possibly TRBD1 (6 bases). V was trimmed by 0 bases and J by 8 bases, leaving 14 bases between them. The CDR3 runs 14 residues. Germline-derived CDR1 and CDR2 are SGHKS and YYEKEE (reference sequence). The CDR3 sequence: CASSLATGVRGYTF. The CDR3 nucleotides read TGTGCCAGCAGCTTGGCGACAGGCGTAAGGGGCTACACCTTC.

This chain's CDR3 is CASSSEKAEAFF. As DNA, the CDR3 is TGTGCCAGCAGCTCGGAAAAGGCTGAAGCTTTCTTT. The chain is built from TRBV5-5 and TRBJ1-1, with D unclear. This CDR3 has 12 amino acids. Trimming pared 3 bases from V and 6 bases from J, leaving 9 bases between. The germline V gene encodes CDR1 SGHKS and CDR2 YYEKEE (reference sequence).